The clone carrying this T cell receptor beta chain was detected a few times. Its antigen is unidentified. This record belongs to a study of blood T cells in healthy people across ages. Study-level results: PBMCs left unsorted prevented a conclusive naive versus antigen-experienced comparison.

PCR was performed a second time for roughly 7 to 12 cycles using a sample-barcoded 5' primer and a J-beta primer mix. Via MiXCR, TCRdb re-called the 5' RACE reads, giving one row per CDR3 protein. The sample gives about a million distinct CDR3 sequences, around 54% of which show up once; 20% to 25% is in the top ten. Trimming removed 5 bases from V and 1 base from J, with 24 bases in between. There are 18 residues in the CDR3. Germline CDR1 and CDR2: DFQATT and SNEGSKA (reference sequence). The sequence derives from a woman aged 60-70 years in good health. The sequenced sample consisted of blood. The gene calls are TRBV20-1 and TRBJ2-1; weak D call: TRBD2 (5 bases). CDR3 bases: TGCAGTGCTCTCAACTCTCGGCGGGCCTCTGGGTCCTACAATGAGCAGTTCTTC. Its protein product is CSALNSRRASGSYNEQFF.